One sample yielded the 32 T cell receptor beta chains listed below, sequenced in a study of T cell responses to AZD1222 COVID-19 vaccine. Clones were read by immunoSEQ multiplex PCR, and TCRdb kept only the in-frame ones, dropping some. The table has roughly 170,000 clones, approximately 94% seen once. The specimen comprised peripheral blood, sampled 28 days after the second AZD1222 dose. The receptors here all came from an adult who received the AZD1222 COVID-19 vaccine.

The genes are TRBV5-1 and TRBJ1-6; D uncertain. Trimming removed 0 bases from V and 9 bases from J, with 16 bases in between. CDR1 and CDR2 (germline): SGHRS, YFSETQ. The CDR3 length is 16 residues. As DNA, the CDR3 is TGCGCCAGCAGCTTGGAACCGGGCCCGACTCTTTCACCCCTCCACTTT. This sequence encodes CASSLEPGPTLSPLHF.

The CDR3 coding sequence is TGTGCCAGCAGCGATGGGGGGGGCACTGAAGCTTTCTTT. Translating it yields CASSDGGGTEAFF. The rearrangement links TRBV7-9 to TRBJ1-1; D is perhaps TRBD1 (5 bases). The CDR3 runs to 13 residues. Germline V lookup: CDR1 SEHNR, CDR2 FQNEAQ (reference sequence). The V and J ends lost 5 bases and 4 bases respectively, with 11 bases between them.

The chain employs TRBV2 and TRBJ1-6; D uncertain. V lost 5 bases, J lost 7 bases, and 6 bases lay in between. CDR3 size: 12 residues. Germline CDR1 reads SNHLY; CDR2 reads FYNNEI. The CDR3 sequence: CASSRRNSPLHF. As DNA, the CDR3 is TGTGCCAGCAGTCGGAGGAATTCACCCCTCCACTTT.

V is TRBV18 and J is TRBJ1-1; D is possibly TRBD1 (6 bases). This CDR3 region has 13 residues. Germline values: CDR1 KGHSH, CDR2 LQKENI. Trimming left V 6 bases short and J 1 base short, with 9 bases between. In DNA, the CDR3 is TGTGCCAGCTCTCAACAGGGGAACACTGAAGCTTTCTTT. Encoded protein: CASSQQGNTEAFF.

The table lists this clone with a count of one. This chain joins TRBV4-3 and TRBJ1-5; D is unresolved. V dropped 0 bases and J dropped 4 bases, with 19 bases sitting between them. This CDR3 region has 18 residues. The germline gives CDR1 LGHNA, CDR2 YSLEER. CDR3 nucleotide sequence: TGCGCCAGCAGCCAAGATCGACGTAACAGCTGGGAAAATCAGCCCCAGCATTTT. Amino acid sequence: CASSQDRRNSWENQPQHF.

This clone was seen more than once but under ten times. The CDR3 reads CASKADPYSNQPQHF. The DNA of the CDR3 is TGTGCCAGCAAAGCAGACCCATATAGCAATCAGCCCCAGCATTTT. The rearrangement links TRBV6-5 to TRBJ1-5; D is undetermined. The CDR3 covers 15 residues. Germline lookup yields CDR1 MNHEY and CDR2 SVGAGI. The ends were cut back, 7 bases at V and 0 bases at J, with 13 bases in the middle.

J is TRBJ1-2 and V is TRBV2, with 7 positions matching TRBD1. CDR1 is SNHLY and CDR2 is FYNNEI in the germline V gene. The junction had 4 bases not matched to a gene; V was cut back by 6 bases and J by 0 bases. This CDR3 has 14 amino acids. The CDR3 DNA sequence: TGTGCCAGCAGCAGGGACAGCTCTAACTATGGCTACACCTTC. The encoded protein is CASSRDSSNYGYTF.

J is TRBJ1-3 and V is TRBV18, with D hard to call. Germline V gene data show CDR1 as KGHSH and CDR2 as LQKENI. The V gene lost 1 base and the J gene lost 4 bases, with 20 bases spanning the gap. This CDR3 is 18 amino acids long. Here the CDR3 reads CASSPQLFRPTVGNTIYF. The CDR3, as DNA: TGTGCCAGCTCACCACAGCTTTTCAGGCCCACGGTAGGAAACACCATATATTTT.

The chain carries TRBV7-9 and TRBJ2-3; 8 bases align to TRBD2. V gave up 5 bases and J gave up 2 bases; unmatched junction bases: 12. The germline CDR1 and CDR2 sequences are SEHNR and FQNEAQ (reference sequence). The CDR3 spans 17 residues. The CDR3 DNA reads as TGTGCCAGCAGCACCTACCTGGGACTAGATGCCACAGATACGCAGTATTTT. Its protein is CASSTYLGLDATDTQYF. Full variable domain (remainder filled in from reference TRBV7-9 and TRBJ2-3): DTGVSQNPRHKITKRGQNVTFRCDPISEHNRLYWYRQTLGQGPEFLTYFQNEAQLEKSRLLSDRFSAERPKGSFSTLEIQRTEQGDSAMYLCASSTYLGLDATDTQYFGPGTRLTVL.

The chain uses TRBV6-2 or TRBV6-3 and TRBJ1-2; the match to TRBD1 covers 7 bases. The CDR3 has 15 residues. Germline lookup yields CDR1 MNHEY and CDR2 SVGEGT. V trimming: 5 bases; J trimming: 0 bases; junction bases outside the gene matches: 6. The CDR3 reads CASSRTGDSNYGYTF. CDR3 nucleotides: TGTGCCAGCAGTCGGACAGGAGACTCTAACTATGGCTACACCTTC.

A word on this clone: The sample carries other DNA sequences with the same CDR3. The chain links TRBV19 to TRBJ1-1; D is possibly TRBD1 (5 bases). This CDR3 region has 15 residues. The germline gives CDR1 LNHDA, CDR2 SQIVND (reference sequence). V gave up 5 bases and J gave up 1 base, with 14 bases separating them. CDR3 sequence: CASSFSGTANTEAFF. CDR3 sequence (DNA): TGTGCCAGTAGTTTTTCGGGGACGGCGAACACTGAAGCTTTCTTT.

This clone was seen a single time. V and J are TRBV18 and TRBJ1-1, with a weak D call TRBD1 (6 bases). Germline values: CDR1 KGHSH, CDR2 LQKENI. The CDR3 has 15 amino acids. V gave up 5 bases and J gave up 2 bases, with 15 bases separating them. CDR3 in amino acids: CASSSGRGTNTEAFF. CDR3 sequence (DNA): TGTGCCAGCTCATCGGGTAGGGGGACAAACACTGAAGCTTTCTTT.

The J gene is TRBJ2-3, the V gene TRBV10-3, with D unclear. Deletions cut 3 bases from V and 3 bases from J, with 1 base between. This CDR3 has 11 residues. Germline lookup yields CDR1 ENHRY and CDR2 SYGVKD. The CDR3 nucleotides are TGTGCCATCAGTGAAACAGATACGCAGTATTTT. It codes for CAISETDTQYF.

The chain joins TRBV10-3 to TRBJ1-2; 7 positions match TRBD1. Per germline, CDR1 ENHRY and CDR2 SYGVKD. The CDR3 has 16 amino acids. The junction had 4 bases not matched to a gene; V was cut back by 0 bases and J by 0 bases. The CDR3 is CAISESGQPANYGYTF. DNA of the CDR3: TGTGCCATCAGTGAGTCGGGACAGCCTGCTAACTATGGCTACACCTTC.

CDR3 region: CASSSGRAGEKLFF. The CDR3 DNA sequence: TGTGCCAGCAGTTCCGGGCGCGCCGGGGAAAAACTGTTTTTT. This chain joins TRBV6-5 and TRBJ1-4; D ambiguous. Deletions cut 4 bases from V and 8 bases from J, with 14 bases between. Germline V lookup: CDR1 MNHEY, CDR2 SVGAGI. This CDR3 is 14 amino acids long.

V is TRBV13 and J is TRBJ2-7; 13 nucleotides agree with TRBD2. Germline V gene sequence: CDR1 PRHDT, CDR2 FYEKMQ (reference sequence). This CDR3 comprises 16 residues. V lost 3 bases, J lost 4 bases, and 6 bases stayed unmatched. This CDR3 is CASSFGLAGAAYEQYF. Written as DNA, the CDR3 is TGTGCCAGCAGCTTCGGACTAGCGGGGGCCGCTTACGAGCAGTACTTC. Full variable domain (outside the CDR3, taken from reference TRBV13 and TRBJ2-7): AAGVIQSPRHLIKEKRETATLKCYPIPRHDTVYWYQQGPGQDPQFLISFYEKMQSDKGSIPDRFSAQQFSDYHSELNMSSLELGDSALYFCASSFGLAGAAYEQYFGPGTRLTVT.

The rearrangement uses TRBV7-2 and TRBJ1-4; no definite D call. CDR1 is SGHTA and CDR2 is FQGNSA in the germline V gene. The V and J ends lost 8 bases and 6 bases respectively, with 16 bases between them. This CDR3 spans 14 amino acids. This CDR3 reads CASAGSGLYEKLFF. DNA for the CDR3: TGTGCCAGCGCGGGGTCGGGGTTGTATGAAAAACTGTTTTTT. The full variable domain, in which reference TRBV7-2 and TRBJ1-4 provide the parts outside the CDR3, is GAGVSQSPSNKVTEKGKDVELRCDPISGHTALYWYRQSLGQGLEFLIYFQGNSAPDKSGLPSDRFSAERTGGSVSTLTIQRTQQEDSAVYLCASAGSGLYEKLFFGSGTQLSVL.

The J gene is TRBJ1-1, the V gene TRBV2; weak D call: TRBD1 (5 bases). The germline CDR1 and CDR2 sequences are SNHLY and FYNNEI. The CDR3 runs 14 residues. V lost 6 bases, J lost 5 bases, and 16 bases lay in between. CDR3 sequence reads: CASRRTYGGTEAFF. The CDR3, as DNA: TGTGCCAGCAGGCGGACATACGGCGGGACTGAAGCTTTCTTT.

This clone appeared a few times. The chain carries TRBV4-2 and TRBJ2-2, with TRBD2 matching 9 bases. V lost 0 bases, J lost 6 bases, and 8 bases stayed unmatched. In germline, CDR1 is LGHNA, CDR2 YNFKEQ. CDR3 length: 17 residues. CDR3: CASSQDRGSGSSGELFF. CDR3 nucleotide sequence: TGTGCCAGCAGCCAAGATCGGGGTAGCGGGAGTTCCGGGGAGCTGTTTTTT.

The genes are TRBV3-1 (or the pseudogene TRBV3-2) and TRBJ1-1, with 7 nucleotides matching TRBD1. The V gene's germline CDR1 is LGHDT and CDR2 YNNKEL (reference sequence). With V trimmed by 6 bases and J by 6 bases, 13 bases remained unmatched. The CDR3 sequence is 15 residues long. The CDR3 region is CASRSRAGGFPEAFF. The CDR3 coding sequence is TGTGCCAGCAGGAGCAGGGCAGGGGGGTTCCCTGAAGCTTTCTTT.

This chain uses TRBV27 with TRBJ2-2, with a weak D call TRBD1 (5 bases). CDR3 length: 13 amino acids. Germline V gene data show CDR1 as MNHEY and CDR2 as SMNVEV (reference sequence). The germline V and J ends were trimmed by 2 bases and 4 bases, with 5 bases remaining between them. CDR3 sequence (DNA): TGTGCCAGCAGTTTAAGGGGCACCGGGGAGCTGTTTTTT. The encoded protein is CASSLRGTGELFF.

The chain uses TRBV29-1 and TRBJ1-2; possible D gene TRBD1, 6 bases. Germline lookup yields CDR1 SQVTM and CDR2 ANQGSEA. Trimming left V 4 bases short and J 3 bases short, with 9 bases between. The CDR3 is made up of 12 amino acids. In DNA form, the CDR3 reads TGCAGCGTTGGTGCAGGGGACTATGGCTACACCTTC. Its translation is CSVGAGDYGYTF.

The chain has TRBV30 and TRBJ2-1, with 8 bases lining up with TRBD1. This CDR3 has 14 residues. From germline, CDR1 is GTSNPN and CDR2 SVGIG (reference sequence). The trim removed 5 bases at V and 4 bases at J, leaving 7 bases unmatched. CDR3: CAWAGTGGYNEQFF. CDR3 DNA sequence: TGTGCCTGGGCCGGGACAGGCGGATACAATGAGCAGTTCTTC.

The V and J genes are TRBV27 and TRBJ2-3, with a tentative D call TRBD1 (6 bases). Trimming left V 0 bases short and J 2 bases short, with 12 bases between. The CDR3 loop spans 16 amino acids. Germline V gene data show CDR1 as MNHEY and CDR2 as SMNVEV (reference sequence). The CDR3 DNA reads TGTGCCAGCAGTTTATCGAACAGGGAATACACAGATACGCAGTATTTT. This translates into CASSLSNREYTDTQYF.

The J gene is TRBJ2-3, the V gene TRBV4-3, with D possibly matching TRBD2 (7 bases). Germline lookup yields CDR1 LGHNA and CDR2 YSLEER. This CDR3 is 19 amino acids long. Trimming cost V 0 bases and J 2 bases, with 21 bases left between them. The CDR3 is CASSQDPPIRGANTDTQYF. The CDR3, as DNA: TGCGCCAGCAGCCAAGACCCACCGATTCGGGGGGCAAACACAGATACGCAGTATTTT.

The rearrangement uses TRBV18 and TRBJ2-7; a possible D gene is TRBD2 (6 bases). Between the trimmed V and J ends, which lost 6 bases and 2 bases, there was a span of 14 bases. Germline assignment: CDR1 KGHSH and CDR2 LQKENI. CDR3 length: 14 residues. The CDR3 nucleotides are TGTGCCAGCTCGGTCCGGGACTCCCCCTACGAGCAGTACTTC. It translates to CASSVRDSPYEQYF.

The gene calls are TRBV6-2 or TRBV6-3 and TRBJ1-3; D possibly corresponds to TRBD1 (6 bases). CDR1 is MNHEY and CDR2 is SVGEGT in the germline V gene. Trimming pared 2 bases from V and 10 bases from J, leaving 15 bases between. The CDR3 runs 14 residues. CDR3 loop: CASSYGTSDRTIYF. The CDR3 DNA reads TGTGCCAGCAGTTACGGGACATCGGATCGGACCATATATTTT.

The chain couples TRBV18 to TRBJ2-2, with a tentative D call TRBD2 (6 bases). The CDR3 spans 18 residues. The V gene lost 6 bases and the J gene lost 4 bases, with 24 bases spanning the gap. Germline CDR1 reads KGHSH; CDR2 reads LQKENI. CDR3 in DNA: TGTGCCAGCTCGCCCAATGGTCCCGGGACTGCGAGCACCGGGGAGCTGTTTTTT. This sequence encodes CASSPNGPGTASTGELFF. The variable domain in full, with the rest retrieved from reference TRBV18 and TRBJ2-2, is NAGVMQNPRHLVRRRGQEARLRCSPMKGHSHVYWYRQLPEEGLKFMVYLQKENIIDESGMPKERFSAEFPKEGPSILRIQQVVRGDSAAYFCASSPNGPGTASTGELFFGEGSRLTVL.

The rearrangement uses TRBV6-5 and TRBJ2-7; D might be TRBD2 (6 bases). V dropped 4 bases and J dropped 2 bases, with 12 bases sitting between them. The CDR3 is made up of 14 amino acids. Germline CDR1 is MNHEY and CDR2 is SVGAGI. CDR3 nucleotides: TGTGCCAGCAGTTTGAGGCGGGGAGCCTACGAGCAGTACTTC. It is translated as CASSLRRGAYEQYF.

This chain uses TRBV25-1 with TRBJ2-1; D gene uncertain. Germline CDR1 MGHDK, CDR2 SYGVNS. Trimming removed 7 bases at V and 4 bases at J, with 5 bases between. The CDR3 covers 11 residues. CDR3 residues: CASTDYNEQFF. CDR3 nucleotides: TGTGCCAGCACAGATTACAATGAGCAGTTCTTC.

The chain uses TRBV5-1 and TRBJ2-3; 7 bases agree with TRBD2. This CDR3 is built from 15 residues. The germline gives CDR1 SGHRS, CDR2 YFSETQ. After removal of 4 bases from V and 2 bases from J, the junction contained 7 bases not matched to a gene. CDR3 DNA: TGCGCCAGCAGCCCACCGGGGGGAAACACAGATACGCAGTATTTT. Protein: CASSPPGGNTDTQYF.

The chain links TRBV11-1 to TRBJ2-1, with D perhaps matching TRBD1 (6 bases). The V gene lost 5 bases and the J gene lost 6 bases, with 20 bases spanning the gap. The CDR3 consists of 16 residues. From germline, CDR1 is SGHAT and CDR2 FQDESV (reference sequence). The CDR3 DNA is TGTGCCAGCAGCCCGCGGACAGCCTCTCCCGGCAATGAGCAGTTCTTC. It is translated as CASSPRTASPGNEQFF.